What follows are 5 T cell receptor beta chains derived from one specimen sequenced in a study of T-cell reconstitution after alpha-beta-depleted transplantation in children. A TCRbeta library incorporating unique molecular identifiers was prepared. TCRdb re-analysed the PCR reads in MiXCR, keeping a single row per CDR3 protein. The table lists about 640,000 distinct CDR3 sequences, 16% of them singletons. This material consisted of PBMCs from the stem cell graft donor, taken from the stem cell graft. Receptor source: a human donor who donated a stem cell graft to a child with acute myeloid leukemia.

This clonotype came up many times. The CDR3 sequence is CASSLGTVNTEAFF. The CDR3 DNA follows: TGCGCCAGCAGCTTAGGGACGGTGAACACTGAAGCTTTCTTT. V is TRBV5-1 and J is TRBJ1-1; the D gene is possibly TRBD1 (5 bases). CDR1 is SGHRS and CDR2 is YFSETQ in the germline V gene. The CDR3 runs 14 residues. V was shortened by 2 bases and J by 0 bases, with 8 bases between the two germline ends.

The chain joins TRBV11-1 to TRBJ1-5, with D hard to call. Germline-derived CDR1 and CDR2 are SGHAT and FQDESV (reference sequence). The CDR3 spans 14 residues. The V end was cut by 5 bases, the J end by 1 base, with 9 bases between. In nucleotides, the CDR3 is TGTGCCAGCAGCCGAGACATAAGCAATCAGCCCCAGCATTTT. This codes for CASSRDISNQPQHF.

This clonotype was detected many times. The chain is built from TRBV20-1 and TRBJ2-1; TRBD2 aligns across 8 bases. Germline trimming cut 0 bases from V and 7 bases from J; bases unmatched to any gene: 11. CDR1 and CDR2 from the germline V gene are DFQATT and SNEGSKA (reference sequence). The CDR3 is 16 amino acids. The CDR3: CSARDPAASGQNEQFF. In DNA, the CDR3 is TGCAGTGCTAGAGATCCTGCAGCTAGCGGGCAGAATGAGCAGTTCTTC.

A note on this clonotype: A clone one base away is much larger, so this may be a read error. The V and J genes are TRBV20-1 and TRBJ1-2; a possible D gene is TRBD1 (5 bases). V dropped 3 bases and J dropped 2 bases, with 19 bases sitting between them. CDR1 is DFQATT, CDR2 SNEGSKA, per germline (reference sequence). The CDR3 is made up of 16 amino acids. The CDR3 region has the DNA TGCAGTGCTAGTTACTGGGCCCCGTGGGGGAACTATGGCTACACCTTC. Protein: CSASYWAPWGNYGYTF.

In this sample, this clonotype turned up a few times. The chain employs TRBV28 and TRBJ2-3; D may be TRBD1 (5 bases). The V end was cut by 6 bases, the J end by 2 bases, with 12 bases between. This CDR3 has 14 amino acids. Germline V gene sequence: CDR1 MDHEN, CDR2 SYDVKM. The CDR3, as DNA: TGTGCCAGCAGACCTTCGACAGTCACAGATACGCAGTATTTT. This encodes CASRPSTVTDTQYF.